These 7 T cell receptor beta chains originate from one sample sequenced in a study of cytomegalovirus exposure and HLA in healthy donors (dated by TCRdb to about 2017). The protocol used for the library was the immunoSEQ multiplex PCR assay. For the multiplex PCR, a mixture combining 60 forward primers for TCR Vbeta segments and 13 reverse primers for TCR Jbeta segments was used. TCRdb holds this immuneACCESS table with in-frame rearrangements only. Some clones are missing; in checked studies, unresolved V genes explain under half, and the rest has no known cause. The table for this sample lists some 78,000 clones; around 70% of them were counted only once. Over 8.5% of the sample rests with the top ten. The sequenced sample was PBMCs. These receptors were obtained from a woman aged 40 to 55 in good health and CMV-seropositive.

J is TRBJ1-4 and V is TRBV2; possible D gene TRBD1, 6 bases. From germline, CDR1 is SNHLY and CDR2 FYNNEI. The CDR3 contains 15 residues. With 7 bases removed from V and 5 bases from J, the gap between germline ends came to 17 bases. The CDR3 is CASTGLAGVNEKLFF. The DNA of the CDR3 is TGTGCCAGCACGGGTCTGGCAGGGGTAAATGAAAAACTGTTTTTT.

This chain joins TRBV2 and TRBJ2-2; 10 positions match TRBD2. The germline V gene encodes CDR1 SNHLY and CDR2 FYNNEI. The CDR3 loop spans 16 amino acids. Germline trimming cut 6 bases from V and 6 bases from J; bases unmatched to any gene: 10. CDR3 region: CASRFLAGETSGELFF. The CDR3 coding sequence is TGTGCCAGCAGGTTTCTAGCGGGGGAGACGTCCGGGGAGCTGTTTTTT. Drawing the rest from reference TRBV2 and TRBJ2-2, the complete variable domain is EPEVTQTPSHQVTQMGQEVILRCVPISNHLYFYWYRQILGQKVEFLVSFYNNEISEKSEIFDDQFSVERPDGSNFTLKIRSTKLEDSAMYFCASRFLAGETSGELFFGEGSRLTVL.

V gene TRBV6-6 combines with J gene TRBJ1-5, with 9 bases identical to TRBD1. The CDR3 spans 15 residues. The V segment lost 6 bases and the J segment 7 bases; nucleotides outside the gene matches: 10. Germline V gene data show CDR1 as MNHNY and CDR2 as SVGAGI (reference sequence). DNA for the CDR3: TGTGCCAGCAGCCCAATACAGGGGGCAGGCCAGCCCCAGCATTTT. It is translated as CASSPIQGAGQPQHF.

This chain joins TRBV25-1 and TRBJ2-2; TRBD2 matches 11 bases. V trimming: 3 bases; J trimming: 4 bases; junction bases outside the gene matches: 10. CDR3 length: 18 residues. Germline V lookup: CDR1 MGHDK, CDR2 SYGVNS. The CDR3 coding sequence is TGTGCCAGCAGTGAGGGACTAGCGGAAATTCTCGGCACCGGGGAGCTGTTTTTT. Translating gives CASSEGLAEILGTGELFF.

The CDR3 loop is CASSPRTAMNTEAFF. The DNA for the CDR3 is TGTGCCAGCAGTCCCCGGACAGCTATGAACACTGAAGCTTTCTTT. The V gene is TRBV28, the J gene TRBJ1-1; TRBD1 might be the D (6 bases). The germline CDR1 and CDR2 sequences are MDHEN and SYDVKM. The ends were cut back, 5 bases at V and 0 bases at J, with 13 bases in the middle. The CDR3 length is 15 residues. Looking up the rest from reference TRBV28 and TRBJ1-1 gives the full variable domain: DVKVTQSSRYLVKRTGEKVFLECVQDMDHENMFWYRQDPGLGLRLIYFSYDVKMKEKGDIPEGYSVSREKKERFSLILESASTNQTSMYLCASSPRTAMNTEAFFGQGTRLTVV.

The chain links TRBV27 to TRBJ1-1, with a possible D match to TRBD1 (5 bases). The V gene's germline CDR1 is MNHEY and CDR2 SMNVEV (reference sequence). V was cut by 8 bases and J by 2 bases, with 12 bases left in between. The CDR3 runs to 13 residues. For the CDR3, the DNA is TGTGCCAGCGGGGCACGAGATAACACTGAAGCTTTCTTT. As protein: CASGARDNTEAFF.

The CDR3 DNA is TGTGCCAGCAGCTTAGGACAGAACACTGAAGCTTTCTTT. Translated: CASSLGQNTEAFF. The V and J genes are TRBV11-1 and TRBJ1-1; no clear D gene. This CDR3 is 13 amino acids long. Trimming left V 1 base short and J 1 base short, with 4 bases between. Per germline, CDR1 SGHAT and CDR2 FQDESV (reference sequence).